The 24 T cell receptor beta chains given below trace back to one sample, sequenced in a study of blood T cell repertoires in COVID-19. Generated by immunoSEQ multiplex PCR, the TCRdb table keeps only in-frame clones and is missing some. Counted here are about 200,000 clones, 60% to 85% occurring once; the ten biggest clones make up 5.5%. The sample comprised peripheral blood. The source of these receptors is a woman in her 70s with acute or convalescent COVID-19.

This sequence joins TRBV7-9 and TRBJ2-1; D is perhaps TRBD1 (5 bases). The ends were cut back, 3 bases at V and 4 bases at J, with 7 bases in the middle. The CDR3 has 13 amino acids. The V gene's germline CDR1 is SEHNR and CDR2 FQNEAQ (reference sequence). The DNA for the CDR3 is TGTGCCAGCAGCTTTCCAGGGTACAATGAGCAGTTCTTC. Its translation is CASSFPGYNEQFF.

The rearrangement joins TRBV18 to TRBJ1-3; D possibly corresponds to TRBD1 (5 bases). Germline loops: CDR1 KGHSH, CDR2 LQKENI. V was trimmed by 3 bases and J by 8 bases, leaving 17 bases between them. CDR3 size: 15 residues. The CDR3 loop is CASSPTDPQGDTIYF. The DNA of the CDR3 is TGTGCCAGCTCACCTACGGATCCCCAAGGGGACACCATATATTTT.

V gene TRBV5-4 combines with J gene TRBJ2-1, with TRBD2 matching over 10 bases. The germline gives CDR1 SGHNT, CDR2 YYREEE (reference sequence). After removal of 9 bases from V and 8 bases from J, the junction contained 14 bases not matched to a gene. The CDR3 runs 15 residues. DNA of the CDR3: TGTGCCACCCAATTCCCTAGCGGGAGTACCGATGAGCAGTTCTTC. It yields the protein CATQFPSGSTDEQFF.

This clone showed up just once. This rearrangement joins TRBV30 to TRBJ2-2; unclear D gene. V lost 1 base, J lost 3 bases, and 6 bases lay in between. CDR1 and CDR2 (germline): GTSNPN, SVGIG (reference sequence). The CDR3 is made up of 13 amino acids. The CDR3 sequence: CAWSGDDTGELFF. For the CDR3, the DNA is TGTGCCTGGAGTGGCGATGACACCGGGGAGCTGTTTTTT.

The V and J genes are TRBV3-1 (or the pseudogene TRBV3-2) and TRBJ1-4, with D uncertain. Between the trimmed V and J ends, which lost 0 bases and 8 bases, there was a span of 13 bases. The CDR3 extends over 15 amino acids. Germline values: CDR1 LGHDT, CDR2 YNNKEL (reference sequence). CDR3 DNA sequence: TGTGCCAGCAGCCAAGATAACCAACCGAGGGAAAAACTGTTTTTT. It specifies CASSQDNQPREKLFF.

CDR3 coding DNA: TGTGCCAGCAGGGGACAGGGCGCCTATAATTCACCCCTCCACTTT. Protein sequence: CASRGQGAYNSPLHF. The genes are TRBV2 and TRBJ1-6; 9 bases align to TRBD1. The CDR3 is 15 residues long. V lost 6 bases, J lost 2 bases, and 2 bases stayed unmatched. CDR1 and CDR2 from the germline V gene are SNHLY and FYNNEI.

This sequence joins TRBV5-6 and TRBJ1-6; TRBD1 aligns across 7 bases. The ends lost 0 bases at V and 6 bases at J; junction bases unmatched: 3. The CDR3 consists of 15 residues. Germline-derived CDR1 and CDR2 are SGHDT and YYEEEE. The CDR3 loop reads CASSLADRANSPLHF. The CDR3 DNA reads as TGTGCCAGCAGCTTGGCAGACAGGGCTAATTCACCCCTCCACTTT.

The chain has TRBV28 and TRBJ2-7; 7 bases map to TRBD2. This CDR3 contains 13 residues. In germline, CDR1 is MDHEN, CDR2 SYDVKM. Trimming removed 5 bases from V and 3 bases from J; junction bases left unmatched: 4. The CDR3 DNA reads TGTGCCAGCAGTCCCTCGGGGGGCTACGAGCAGTACTTC. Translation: CASSPSGGYEQYF.

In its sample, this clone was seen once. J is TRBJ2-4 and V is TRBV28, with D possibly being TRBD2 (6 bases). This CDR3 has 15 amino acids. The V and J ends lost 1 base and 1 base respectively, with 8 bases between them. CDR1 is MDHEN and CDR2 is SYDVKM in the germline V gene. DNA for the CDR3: TGTGCCAGCAGTTTATTTGCGGGGGCCAAAAACATTCAGTACTTC. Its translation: CASSLFAGAKNIQYF.

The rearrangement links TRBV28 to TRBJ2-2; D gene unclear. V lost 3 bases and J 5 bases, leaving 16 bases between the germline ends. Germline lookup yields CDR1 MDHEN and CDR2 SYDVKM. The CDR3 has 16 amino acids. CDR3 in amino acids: CASSFASGPGTGELFF. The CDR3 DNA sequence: TGTGCCAGCAGTTTCGCCAGTGGGCCTGGTACCGGGGAGCTGTTTTTT.

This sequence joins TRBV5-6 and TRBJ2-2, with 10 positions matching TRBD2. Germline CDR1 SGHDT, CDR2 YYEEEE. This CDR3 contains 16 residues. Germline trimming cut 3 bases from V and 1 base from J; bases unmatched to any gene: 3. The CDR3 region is CASSYPSGRNTGELFF. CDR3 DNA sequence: TGTGCCAGCAGCTATCCTAGCGGGAGGAACACCGGGGAGCTGTTTTTT.

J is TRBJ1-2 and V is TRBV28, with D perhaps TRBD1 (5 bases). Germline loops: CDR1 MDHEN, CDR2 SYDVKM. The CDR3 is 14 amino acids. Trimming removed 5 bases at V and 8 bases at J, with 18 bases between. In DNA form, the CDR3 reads TGTGCCAGCAGTCCCCTCGGGGGACGCTTCGGCTACACCTTC. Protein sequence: CASSPLGGRFGYTF.

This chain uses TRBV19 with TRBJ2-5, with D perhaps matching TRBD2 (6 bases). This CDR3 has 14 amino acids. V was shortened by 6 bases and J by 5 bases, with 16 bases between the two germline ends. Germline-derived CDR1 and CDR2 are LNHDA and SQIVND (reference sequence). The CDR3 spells CASRLGGNMETQYF. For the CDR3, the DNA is TGTGCCAGTAGGCTCGGCGGGAATATGGAGACCCAGTACTTC.

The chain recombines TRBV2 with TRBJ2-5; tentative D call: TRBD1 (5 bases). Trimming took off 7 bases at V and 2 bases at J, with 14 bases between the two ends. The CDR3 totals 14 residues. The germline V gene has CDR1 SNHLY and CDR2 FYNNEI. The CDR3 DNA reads TGTGCCAGCACCGAAGAGACAGTACAAGAGACCCAGTACTTC. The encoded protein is CASTEETVQETQYF.

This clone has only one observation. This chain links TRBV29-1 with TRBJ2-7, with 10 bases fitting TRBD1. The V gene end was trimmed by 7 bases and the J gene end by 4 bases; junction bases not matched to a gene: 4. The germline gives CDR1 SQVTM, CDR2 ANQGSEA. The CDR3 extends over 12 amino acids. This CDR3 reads CSAGGQGYEQYF. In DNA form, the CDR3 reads TGCAGCGCAGGGGGACAGGGGTACGAGCAGTACTTC.

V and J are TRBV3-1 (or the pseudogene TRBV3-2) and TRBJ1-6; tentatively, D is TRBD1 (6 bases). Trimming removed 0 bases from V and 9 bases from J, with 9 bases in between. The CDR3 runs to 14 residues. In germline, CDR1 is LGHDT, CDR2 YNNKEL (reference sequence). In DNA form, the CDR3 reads TGTGCCAGCAGCCAAGACGGACAGACTTCACCCCTCCACTTT. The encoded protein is CASSQDGQTSPLHF.

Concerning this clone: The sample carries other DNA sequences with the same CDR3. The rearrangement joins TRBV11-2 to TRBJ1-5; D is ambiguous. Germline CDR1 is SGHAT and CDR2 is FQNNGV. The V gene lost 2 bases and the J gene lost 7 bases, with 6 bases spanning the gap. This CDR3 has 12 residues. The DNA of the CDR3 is TGTGCCAGCAGCTTAAGCGGCCAGCCCCAGCATTTT. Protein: CASSLSGQPQHF.

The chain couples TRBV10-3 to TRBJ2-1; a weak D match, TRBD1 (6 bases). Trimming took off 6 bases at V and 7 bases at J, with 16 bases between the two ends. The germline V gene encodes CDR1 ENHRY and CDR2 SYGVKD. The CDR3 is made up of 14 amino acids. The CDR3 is CAISEDRKTNEQFF. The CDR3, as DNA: TGTGCCATCAGCGAGGACAGAAAAACTAATGAGCAGTTCTTC.

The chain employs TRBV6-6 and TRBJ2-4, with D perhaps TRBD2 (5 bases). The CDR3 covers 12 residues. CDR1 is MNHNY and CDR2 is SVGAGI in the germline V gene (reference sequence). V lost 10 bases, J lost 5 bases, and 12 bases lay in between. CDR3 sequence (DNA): TGTGCCACCCGGACTGAAGAAAACATTCAGTACTTC. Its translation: CATRTEENIQYF.

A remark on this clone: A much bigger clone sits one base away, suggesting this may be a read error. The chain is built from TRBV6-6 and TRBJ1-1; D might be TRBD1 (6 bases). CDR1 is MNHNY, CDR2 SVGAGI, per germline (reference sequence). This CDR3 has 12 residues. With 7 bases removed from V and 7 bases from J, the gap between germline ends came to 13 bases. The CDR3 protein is CASNLGHFEAFF. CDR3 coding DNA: TGTGCCAGCAATTTGGGACATTTTGAAGCTTTCTTT.

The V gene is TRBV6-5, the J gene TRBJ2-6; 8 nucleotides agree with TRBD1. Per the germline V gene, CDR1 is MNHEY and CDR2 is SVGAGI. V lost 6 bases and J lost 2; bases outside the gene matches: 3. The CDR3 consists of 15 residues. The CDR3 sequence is CASRQGETGANVLTF. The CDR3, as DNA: TGTGCCAGCAGACAGGGGGAGACTGGGGCCAACGTCCTGACTTTC.

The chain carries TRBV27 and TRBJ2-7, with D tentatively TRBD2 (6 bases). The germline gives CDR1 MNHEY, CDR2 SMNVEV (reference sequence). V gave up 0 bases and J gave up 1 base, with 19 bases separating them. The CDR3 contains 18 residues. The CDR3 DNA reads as TGTGCCAGCAGTTTATCGCCCCCAGTTGGGACTCGATCCTACGAGCAGTACTTC. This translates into CASSLSPPVGTRSYEQYF.

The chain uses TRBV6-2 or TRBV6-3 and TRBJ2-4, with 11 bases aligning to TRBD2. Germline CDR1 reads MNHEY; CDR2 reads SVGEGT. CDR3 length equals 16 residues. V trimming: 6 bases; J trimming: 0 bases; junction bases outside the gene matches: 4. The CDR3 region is CASSRTSGLAKNIQYF. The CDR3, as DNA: TGTGCCAGCAGCCGGACTAGCGGGCTAGCCAAAAACATTCAGTACTTC.

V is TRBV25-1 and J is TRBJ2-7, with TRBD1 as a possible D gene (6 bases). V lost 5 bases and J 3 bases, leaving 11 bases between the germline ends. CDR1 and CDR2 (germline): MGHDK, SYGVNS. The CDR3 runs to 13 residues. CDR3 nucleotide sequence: TGTGCCAGCAGTCCGGACAGACTCTACGAGCAGTACTTC. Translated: CASSPDRLYEQYF.